One and the same sample provided the 9 T cell receptor beta chains below, sequenced in a study of blood T cell repertoires in COVID-19. Assay used: immunoSEQ multiplex PCR; TCRdb lists only in-frame clones, some missing. This sample has roughly 150,000 clones, with approximately 90% found just once. Specimen: PBMCs or T cells enriched from blood (not recorded which). The receptors originated from a woman in her forties who had been exposed to COVID-19.

V usage is TRBV4-3 and J usage is TRBJ1-1; D is uncertain. This CDR3 has 15 residues. V was clipped by 0 bases and J by 1 base, with 9 bases between them. CDR1 and CDR2 (germline): LGHNA, YSLEER. The CDR3 sequence is CASSQDGRRNTEAFF. CDR3 coding DNA: TGCGCCAGCAGCCAAGATGGCCGGAGGAACACTGAAGCTTTCTTT.

CDR3 DNA: TGTGCCAGTAGTAGTCTAGGACAGGGGGCCTACAATGAGCAGTTCTTC. Translation gives CASSSLGQGAYNEQFF. This rearrangement joins TRBV19 to TRBJ2-1; 10 bases agree with TRBD1. The V gene end was trimmed by 4 bases and the J gene end by 2 bases; junction bases not matched to a gene: 5. The CDR3 loop spans 16 amino acids. The V gene's germline CDR1 is LNHDA and CDR2 SQIVND (reference sequence).

In DNA form, the CDR3 reads TGTGCCAGCAGCGTAGCTCAGGGGGCGAGCACCGGGGAGCTGTTTTTT. It specifies CASSVAQGASTGELFF. The V and J genes are TRBV9 and TRBJ2-2, with 8 bases lining up with TRBD1. The CDR3 length is 16 residues. Germline V gives CDR1 SGDLS, CDR2 YYNGEE. Unmatched junction bases numbered 5, after V lost 0 bases and J lost 4 bases.

This rearrangement joins TRBV28 to TRBJ2-2; TRBD1 is a possible D gene (6 bases). CDR1 and CDR2 from the germline V gene are MDHEN and SYDVKM. V was cut by 4 bases and J by 4 bases, with 16 bases left in between. This CDR3 has 16 amino acids. The CDR3: CASSSYGQMATGELFF. The DNA of the CDR3 is TGTGCCAGCAGTTCCTACGGACAGATGGCCACCGGGGAGCTGTTTTTT.

This clone has a single count. The J gene is TRBJ2-7, the V gene TRBV11-2, with no clear D. Germline CDR1 SGHAT, CDR2 FQNNGV. CDR3 length: 14 residues. V was shortened by 1 base and J by 2 bases, with 9 bases between the two germline ends. The CDR3 sequence is CASSLGVQTYEQYF. The CDR3 DNA reads TGTGCCAGCAGCTTAGGCGTCCAAACCTACGAGCAGTACTTC.

This clone has just a few counts. The rearrangement links TRBV5-1 to TRBJ2-1; TRBD2 is a possible D gene (6 bases). The CDR3 covers 15 residues. Germline values: CDR1 SGHRS, CDR2 YFSETQ. Deletions cut 5 bases from V and 3 bases from J, with 15 bases between. CDR3 loop: CASSLLSEGYNEQFF. The CDR3 DNA sequence: TGCGCCAGCAGTTTACTTTCGGAGGGCTACAATGAGCAGTTCTTC.

The chain is built from TRBV19 and TRBJ1-5; 10 nucleotides line up with TRBD1. The CDR3 is 15 amino acids. Germline CDR1 LNHDA, CDR2 SQIVND (reference sequence). The junction had 9 bases not matched to a gene; V was cut back by 7 bases and J by 6 bases. The CDR3 reads CASTNQGQGSQPQHF. DNA for the CDR3: TGTGCCAGTACCAATCAGGGACAGGGGTCTCAGCCCCAGCATTTT.

This clone is a singleton in its sample. The V call is TRBV7-9, the J call TRBJ2-5; no definite D call. Germline V gene lookup returns CDR1 SEHNR and CDR2 FQNEAQ (reference sequence). This CDR3 spans 15 amino acids. V lost 5 bases to trimming and J lost 1 base, with 14 bases between them. The chain's CDR3 is CASSIVSGIQETQYF. The CDR3 coding sequence is TGTGCCAGCAGCATCGTTTCAGGTATCCAAGAGACCCAGTACTTC.

The chain combines TRBV24-1 with TRBJ2-1; TRBD1 agrees at 11 bases. The V segment lost 2 bases and the J segment 7 bases; nucleotides outside the gene matches: 0. The CDR3 contains 14 residues. Germline V gives CDR1 KGHDR, CDR2 SFDVKD. CDR3 DNA: TGTGCCACCAGTGATTGGGACAGGGGGAATGAGCAGTTCTTC. Protein product: CATSDWDRGNEQFF.